This T cell receptor (beta chain) was captured in a study of cytomegalovirus exposure and HLA in healthy donors. For the study at large: Findings of an earlier analysis included 110 million or so unique TCR beta sequences from around 180 million T cells. The study's findings and limits: Confirmation was obtained in vitro that a few CMV-associated chains are specific for CMV antigens.

PCR used 60 Vbeta primers and 13 Jbeta primers. Data came from immunoSEQ multiplex PCR; TCRdb stores just in-frame clones and leaves some out. This sample has about 140,000 clones, with roughly three quarters found just once. Nominal health characterized the donors when sampled, though unrecorded immune exposures were likely. This CDR3 is built from 12 residues. V trimming: 4 bases; J trimming: 7 bases; junction bases outside the gene matches: 1. The germline V gene has CDR1 SGHDN and CDR2 FVKESK. A remark on this clone: The antigen is not known.

J is TRBJ2-1 and V is TRBV14, with 7 positions matching TRBD1. This clonotype was sampled from a middle-aged woman in good health and CMV-seronegative. The sequencing sample was made of PBMCs. The CDR3 DNA follows: TGTGCCAGCAGCCTCAGGGGGAATGAGCAGTTCTTC. Its protein is CASSLRGNEQFF.